A single sample gave rise to the 31 T cell receptor beta chains below, sequenced in a study of T cells in localized non-small cell lung cancer. Measured with immunoSEQ multiplex PCR; TCRdb has only the in-frame clones, and not every one. The data show under 95,000 clones, more than 75% seen once. The sequencing used peripheral blood, collected before any cancer treatment. The source is a female donor over 55 with stage I lung adenocarcinoma.

The rearrangement uses TRBV7-9 and TRBJ1-2; 7 bases are shared with TRBD1. Germline V gene lookup returns CDR1 SEHNR and CDR2 FQNEAQ (reference sequence). V lost 5 bases to trimming and J lost 7 bases; unmatched junction nucleotides: 16. There are 16 residues in the CDR3. CDR3 sequence reads: CASSQDWQDRLLGYTF. CDR3 nucleotide sequence: TGTGCCAGCAGCCAAGATTGGCAGGACAGGCTCCTTGGCTACACCTTC.

The genes are TRBV30 and TRBJ2-4, with TRBD1 identical over 8 bases. The V segment lost 3 bases and the J segment 6 bases; nucleotides outside the gene matches: 4. CDR1 GTSNPN and CDR2 SVGIG come from the germline V gene (reference sequence). The CDR3 has 13 amino acids. The CDR3 nucleotides are TGTGCCTGGAGAGCACAGGGGGTAAACATTCAGTACTTC. Amino acid sequence: CAWRAQGVNIQYF.

J is TRBJ2-1 and V is TRBV28; 11 nucleotides line up with TRBD2. CDR3 length: 16 amino acids. Germline V gives CDR1 MDHEN, CDR2 SYDVKM. The V gene end was trimmed by 3 bases and the J gene end by 4 bases; junction bases not matched to a gene: 5. The CDR3 loop is CASSLGLAGGYNEQFF. The CDR3 bases are TGTGCCAGCAGTTTGGGCCTAGCGGGAGGTTACAATGAGCAGTTCTTC.

The chain is built from TRBV6-5 and TRBJ2-1; 10 positions agree with TRBD2. V lost 4 bases to trimming and J lost 4 bases; unmatched junction nucleotides: 4. The length of the CDR3 is 15 residues. The germline CDR1 and CDR2 sequences are MNHEY and SVGAGI. This chain's CDR3 is CASSFDSGGYNEQFF. The CDR3 DNA follows: TGTGCCAGCAGTTTCGATAGCGGGGGGTACAATGAGCAGTTCTTC.

This sequence joins TRBV18 and TRBJ1-1, with 9 nucleotides matching TRBD1. The CDR3 runs 14 residues. V shed 2 bases and J 7 bases; nucleotides not matched to a gene: 5. Looked up from germline, CDR1 is KGHSH and CDR2 is LQKENI. The CDR3 region is CASSPVGQGLEAFF. The CDR3 bases are TGTGCCAGCTCACCAGTGGGACAGGGACTTGAAGCTTTCTTT.

This chain uses TRBV27 with TRBJ2-7; TRBD1 matches at 10 bases. Losses at the gene ends were 5 bases for V and 4 bases for J; bases not matched to a gene: 14. CDR1 is MNHEY, CDR2 SMNVEV, per germline (reference sequence). CDR3 length: 17 residues. In DNA, the CDR3 is TGTGCCAGCAGTCGGGGACAGGGGAGGGTTCTTGCGTACGAGCAGTACTTC. Residues: CASSRGQGRVLAYEQYF.

By frequency in the sample, this clone is medium-sized. This rearrangement joins TRBV6-5 to TRBJ2-7; D call uncertain. CDR1 is MNHEY and CDR2 is SVGAGI in the germline V gene. V lost 2 bases and J lost 3, with 14 bases in between. This CDR3 is 15 amino acids long. DNA for the CDR3: TGTGCCAGCAGTTACGCAGGATTTAGCTTCTACGAGCAGTACTTC. This encodes CASSYAGFSFYEQYF.

This chain connects TRBV6-6 to TRBJ2-7; D is possibly TRBD2 (6 bases). This CDR3 is 15 amino acids long. The germline gives CDR1 MNHNY, CDR2 SVGAGI (reference sequence). V lost 2 bases to trimming and J lost 2 bases, with 13 bases between them. DNA for the CDR3: TGTGCCAGCAGTTACGGGGGACTGGGAACCTACGAGCAGTACTTC. Protein: CASSYGGLGTYEQYF.

The chain uses TRBV9 and TRBJ1-4; no clear D gene. The CDR3 is 14 amino acids. The V gene's germline CDR1 is SGDLS and CDR2 YYNGEE. Deletions cut 0 bases from V and 4 bases from J, with 7 bases between. The CDR3 region has the DNA TGTGCCAGCAGCGTAGGACGGCTTAATGAAAAACTGTTTTTT. It specifies CASSVGRLNEKLFF.

Note on this clone: The sample holds other DNA sequences that translate to the same CDR3. The V gene is TRBV5-1, the J gene TRBJ1-3; 7 positions match TRBD1. V lost 0 bases and J lost 0; bases outside the gene matches: 3. This CDR3 is 16 amino acids long. CDR1 is SGHRS, CDR2 YFSETQ, per germline. The CDR3 reads CASSLGPGGSGNTIYF. CDR3 sequence (DNA): TGCGCCAGCAGCTTGGGCCCAGGGGGCTCTGGAAACACCATATATTTT.

J is TRBJ2-2 and V is TRBV5-1; TRBD2 aligns across 10 bases. Germline CDR1 reads SGHRS; CDR2 reads YFSETQ. The V and J ends lost 4 bases and 3 bases, in that order; junction bases with no gene match: 9. CDR3 length: 17 residues. The CDR3 reads CASSRASGGLDTGELFF. In DNA, the CDR3 is TGCGCCAGCAGCCGGGCTAGCGGGGGACTCGACACCGGGGAGCTGTTTTTT.

This chain connects TRBV13 to TRBJ1-3, with D possibly TRBD1 on 5 matching bases. The CDR3 has 18 amino acids. The germline V and J ends were trimmed by 4 bases and 0 bases, with 19 bases remaining between them. Germline CDR1 PRHDT, CDR2 FYEKMQ (reference sequence). CDR3 nucleotides: TGTGCCAGCAGCTCTAACCTCGTCCAAGGGGTCTCTGGAAACACCATATATTTT. It codes for CASSSNLVQGVSGNTIYF.

J is TRBJ2-3 and V is TRBV19; D not resolved. Trimming cost V 3 bases and J 2 bases, with 6 bases left between them. CDR1 LNHDA and CDR2 SQIVND come from the germline V gene (reference sequence). The CDR3 totals 13 residues. The DNA for the CDR3 is TGTGCCAGTAGTATCACCCCCACAGATACGCAGTATTTT. Translation gives CASSITPTDTQYF.

This chain connects TRBV28 to TRBJ2-3; 10 bases align to TRBD1. V lost 3 bases to trimming and J lost 7 bases; unmatched junction nucleotides: 7. Germline lookup yields CDR1 MDHEN and CDR2 SYDVKM. The CDR3 has 15 amino acids. The CDR3 DNA reads as TGTGCCAGCAGTTTGACGGGACAGGGGTCGAATACGCAGTATTTT. Protein: CASSLTGQGSNTQYF.

This chain joins TRBV27 and TRBJ2-3; D gene uncertain. Per germline, CDR1 MNHEY and CDR2 SMNVEV (reference sequence). The CDR3 totals 12 residues. Trimming stripped 5 bases from V and 6 bases from J, with 9 bases between. CDR3: CASSKTRDTQYF. The CDR3 coding sequence is TGTGCCAGCAGTAAGACCCGCGATACGCAGTATTTT.

The table lists this clone with many counts. The rearrangement links TRBV6-1 to TRBJ1-5, with TRBD1 as a possible D gene (6 bases). This CDR3 has 15 amino acids. Germline loops: CDR1 MNHNS, CDR2 SASEGT. V was shortened by 2 bases and J by 7 bases, with 15 bases between the two germline ends. The CDR3, as DNA: TGTGCCAGCAGTGAAAGCGGGATAGGGGGACAGCCCCAGCATTTT. Encoded protein: CASSESGIGGQPQHF.

The DNA of the CDR3 is TGTGCCAGCAGAAAAAGCCGGACACCCCAAGAGACCCAGTACTTC. Amino acid sequence: CASRKSRTPQETQYF. The rearrangement joins TRBV6-1 to TRBJ2-5; weak D call: TRBD1 (5 bases). The V gene lost 6 bases and the J gene lost 1 base, with 15 bases spanning the gap. Germline lookup yields CDR1 MNHNS and CDR2 SASEGT. The CDR3 contains 15 residues.

The chain couples TRBV28 to TRBJ2-7, with 8 bases lining up with TRBD2. The V gene end was trimmed by 1 base and the J gene end by 5 bases; junction bases not matched to a gene: 7. The CDR3 has 15 residues. The germline CDR1 and CDR2 sequences are MDHEN and SYDVKM. In nucleotides, the CDR3 is TGTGCCAGCAGTTTATCGTTCAGCGGGAGTAACGAGCAGTACTTC. Protein: CASSLSFSGSNEQYF. The full variable domain, rest sourced from reference TRBV28 and TRBJ2-7, is DVKVTQSSRYLVKRTGEKVFLECVQDMDHENMFWYRQDPGLGLRLIYFSYDVKMKEKGDIPEGYSVSREKKERFSLILESASTNQTSMYLCASSLSFSGSNEQYFGPGTRLTVT.

This chain joins TRBV7-8 and TRBJ1-6; D is ambiguous. CDR3 length equals 15 residues. The germline V gene has CDR1 SGHVS and CDR2 FQNEAQ. The V gene lost 0 bases and the J gene lost 5 bases, with 8 bases spanning the gap. The CDR3 region has the DNA TGTGCCAGCAGCTTAGCGCAAACGAATAATTCACCCCTCCACTTT. The encoded protein is CASSLAQTNNSPLHF.

The V call is TRBV30, the J call TRBJ2-1, with 8 bases lining up with TRBD2. This CDR3 contains 13 residues. The germline V gene encodes CDR1 GTSNPN and CDR2 SVGIG (reference sequence). V gave up 2 bases and J gave up 9 bases; unmatched junction bases: 6. The CDR3 DNA follows: TGTGCCTGGAGTCCGTCACTAGCGGCTGAGCAGTTCTTC. Its protein product is CAWSPSLAAEQFF.

V gene TRBV7-8 combines with J gene TRBJ2-7, with TRBD2 matching 11 bases. V trimming: 0 bases; J trimming: 4 bases; junction bases outside the gene matches: 5. This CDR3 has 16 amino acids. Germline V gene lookup returns CDR1 SGHVS and CDR2 FQNEAQ. CDR3 bases: TGTGCCAGCAGCTTAGCGGGTCTAGCGGGAGGTTACGAGCAGTACTTC. It encodes CASSLAGLAGGYEQYF.

V and J are TRBV18 and TRBJ2-6; D is unresolved. V dropped 3 bases and J dropped 0 bases, with 15 bases sitting between them. CDR1 and CDR2 (germline): KGHSH, LQKENI. The CDR3 totals 18 residues. Here the CDR3 DNA reads TGTGCCAGCTCACCCAACCACACCCCACTCTCTGGGGCCAACGTCCTGACTTTC. It codes for CASSPNHTPLSGANVLTF.

This clone appeared a few times. V gene TRBV10-3 combines with J gene TRBJ1-2, with 7 bases lining up with TRBD1. The length of the CDR3 is 16 residues. The junction had 8 bases not matched to a gene; V was cut back by 4 bases and J by 0 bases. CDR1 ENHRY and CDR2 SYGVKD come from the germline V gene. This CDR3 is CAISASTGQANYGYTF. The CDR3 DNA follows: TGTGCCATCAGTGCCTCGACAGGGCAAGCTAACTATGGCTACACCTTC.

This clone was counted once. The V call is TRBV5-1, the J call TRBJ1-4; no clear D. Per germline, CDR1 SGHRS and CDR2 YFSETQ. V was shortened by 3 bases and J by 0 bases, with 12 bases between the two germline ends. The CDR3 contains 16 residues. The CDR3: CASSSETHSTNEKLFF. The CDR3 DNA reads TGCGCCAGCAGCTCGGAGACACACTCAACTAATGAAAAACTGTTTTTT.

Here the CDR3 DNA reads TGTGCCAGCAGTATAGGACAGTTCAATCAGCCCCAGCATTTT. Encoded protein: CASSIGQFNQPQHF. This chain links TRBV27 with TRBJ1-5; D is perhaps TRBD1 (6 bases). The CDR3 loop spans 14 amino acids. The V and J ends lost 5 bases and 3 bases respectively, with 11 bases between them. The germline CDR1 and CDR2 sequences are MNHEY and SMNVEV (reference sequence).

In DNA form, the CDR3 reads TGTGCCAGCAGCTTAGGTTACAGGGGCTGGGAGACCCAGTACTTC. Translating it yields CASSLGYRGWETQYF. The rearrangement joins TRBV7-9 to TRBJ2-5; 7 bases are a match to TRBD1. After removal of 1 base from V and 5 bases from J, the junction contained 7 bases not matched to a gene. The CDR3 covers 15 residues. CDR1 is SEHNR, CDR2 FQNEAQ, per germline (reference sequence).

This chain connects TRBV27 to TRBJ1-1; 7 nucleotides line up with TRBD1. The CDR3 is 15 residues long. CDR1 and CDR2 from the germline V gene are MNHEY and SMNVEV (reference sequence). V trimming: 5 bases; J trimming: 0 bases; junction bases outside the gene matches: 6. In DNA form, the CDR3 reads TGTGCCAGCAGTAACAGGGGCCCTATGAACACTGAAGCTTTCTTT. Encoded protein: CASSNRGPMNTEAFF.

The gene calls are TRBV28 and TRBJ1-2; D not certain. Germline CDR1 reads MDHEN; CDR2 reads SYDVKM. V was trimmed by 6 bases and J by 8 bases, leaving 13 bases between them. This CDR3 is built from 12 residues. DNA of the CDR3: TGTGCCAGCAGCCTTCCAGCGGGGGGCTACACCTTC. Amino acids: CASSLPAGGYTF.

Regarding this clone: This CDR3 is also generated by other DNA sequences in the sample. The J gene is TRBJ2-3, the V gene TRBV29-1, with D possibly matching TRBD2 (5 bases). The V end was cut by 1 base, the J end by 0 bases, with 8 bases between. The CDR3 totals 14 residues. The germline gives CDR1 SQVTM, CDR2 ANQGSEA. The CDR3 nucleotides are TGCAGCGTTGAAGTGCGGACTAGCACAGATACGCAGTATTTT. The encoded protein is CSVEVRTSTDTQYF.

This rearrangement joins TRBV6-1 to TRBJ1-1; D unclear. Between the trimmed V and J ends, which lost 0 bases and 1 base, there was a span of 6 bases. This CDR3 comprises 14 residues. Germline values: CDR1 MNHNS, CDR2 SASEGT. The CDR3 DNA is TGTGCCAGCAGTGAAGCGCTAGGGAACACTGAAGCTTTCTTT. Protein: CASSEALGNTEAFF.

There are a few counts of this clone. The rearrangement joins TRBV18 to TRBJ1-2, with 7 bases matching TRBD1. CDR1 and CDR2 (germline): KGHSH, LQKENI. The J segment lost 8 bases and the V segment lost 1 base, leaving 7 bases of the junction unmatched. The CDR3 covers 14 residues. The CDR3: CASSPLQGSLGYTF. CDR3 in DNA: TGTGCCAGCTCACCACTACAGGGGTCGTTGGGCTACACCTTC. The full variable domain, in which reference TRBV18 and TRBJ1-2 provide the parts outside the CDR3, is NAGVMQNPRHLVRRRGQEARLRCSPMKGHSHVYWYRQLPEEGLKFMVYLQKENIIDESGMPKERFSAEFPKEGPSILRIQQVVRGDSAAYFCASSPLQGSLGYTFGSGTRLTVV.